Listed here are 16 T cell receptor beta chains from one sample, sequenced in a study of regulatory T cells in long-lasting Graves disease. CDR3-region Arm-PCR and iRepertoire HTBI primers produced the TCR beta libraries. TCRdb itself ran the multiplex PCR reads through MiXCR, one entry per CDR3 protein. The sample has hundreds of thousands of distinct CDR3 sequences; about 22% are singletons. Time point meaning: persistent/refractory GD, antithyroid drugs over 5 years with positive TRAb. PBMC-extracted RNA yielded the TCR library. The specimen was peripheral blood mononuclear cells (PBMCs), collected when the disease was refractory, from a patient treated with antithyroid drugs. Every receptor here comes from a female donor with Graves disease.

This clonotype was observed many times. The DNA for the CDR3 is TGTGCCAGCAGTTTATCGTATGCGAGTAATACTGAAGCTTTCTTT. This gives the protein CASSLSYASNTEAFF. The V and J genes are TRBV27 and TRBJ1-1; the D is unclear. The CDR3 consists of 15 residues. Germline CDR1 reads MNHEY; CDR2 reads SMNVEV (reference sequence). The V and J ends lost 0 bases and 5 bases respectively, with 13 bases between them.

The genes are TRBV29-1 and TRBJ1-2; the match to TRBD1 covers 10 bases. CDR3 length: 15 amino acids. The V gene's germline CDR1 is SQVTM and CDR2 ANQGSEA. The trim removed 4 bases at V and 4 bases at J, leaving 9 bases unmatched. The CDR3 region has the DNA TGCAGCGTTGGTTCCGGGACAGGGGACCGCTATGGCTACACCTTC. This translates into CSVGSGTGDRYGYTF. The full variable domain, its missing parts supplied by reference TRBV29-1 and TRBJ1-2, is SAVISQKPSRDICQRGTSLTIQCQVDSQVTMMFWYRQQPGQSLTLIATANQGSEATYESGFVIDKFPISRPNLTFSTLTVSNMSPEDSSIYLCSVGSGTGDRYGYTFGSGTRLTVV.

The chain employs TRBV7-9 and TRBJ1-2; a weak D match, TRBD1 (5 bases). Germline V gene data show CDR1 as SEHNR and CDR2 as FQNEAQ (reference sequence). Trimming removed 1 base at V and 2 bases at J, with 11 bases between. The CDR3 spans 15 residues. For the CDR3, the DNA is TGTGCCAGCAGCTTAGAGGTGGGGGGAAACTATGGCTACACCTTC. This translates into CASSLEVGGNYGYTF.

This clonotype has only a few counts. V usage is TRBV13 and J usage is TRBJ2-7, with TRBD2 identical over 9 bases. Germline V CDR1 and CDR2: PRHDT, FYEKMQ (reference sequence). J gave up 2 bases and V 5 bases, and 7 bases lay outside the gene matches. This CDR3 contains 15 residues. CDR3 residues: CASSQRLAATYEQYF. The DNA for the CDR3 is TGTGCCAGCAGCCAAAGACTAGCGGCGACCTACGAGCAGTACTTC. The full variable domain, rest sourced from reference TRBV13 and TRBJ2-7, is AAGVIQSPRHLIKEKRETATLKCYPIPRHDTVYWYQQGPGQDPQFLISFYEKMQSDKGSIPDRFSAQQFSDYHSELNMSSLELGDSALYFCASSQRLAATYEQYFGPGTRLTVT.

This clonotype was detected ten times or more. The CDR3: CASRDRAANNSPLHF. The DNA of the CDR3 is TGTGCCAGCCGGGACAGGGCGGCCAATAATTCACCCCTCCACTTT. The V and J genes are TRBV2 and TRBJ1-6; 9 bases line up with TRBD1. Germline CDR1 and CDR2: SNHLY and FYNNEI. V lost 8 bases and J lost 5; bases outside the gene matches: 7. This CDR3 spans 15 amino acids. Full variable domain (outside the CDR3, taken from reference TRBV2 and TRBJ1-6): EPEVTQTPSHQVTQMGQEVILRCVPISNHLYFYWYRQILGQKVEFLVSFYNNEISEKSEIFDDQFSVERPDGSNFTLKIRSTKLEDSAMYFCASRDRAANNSPLHFGNGTRLTVT.

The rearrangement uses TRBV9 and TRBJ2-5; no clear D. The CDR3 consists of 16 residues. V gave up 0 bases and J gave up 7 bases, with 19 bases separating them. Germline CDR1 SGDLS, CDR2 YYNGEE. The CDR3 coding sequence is TGTGCCAGCAGCGTAGGAATGAATCTCGGCCGGGCGACCCAGTACTTC. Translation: CASSVGMNLGRATQYF.

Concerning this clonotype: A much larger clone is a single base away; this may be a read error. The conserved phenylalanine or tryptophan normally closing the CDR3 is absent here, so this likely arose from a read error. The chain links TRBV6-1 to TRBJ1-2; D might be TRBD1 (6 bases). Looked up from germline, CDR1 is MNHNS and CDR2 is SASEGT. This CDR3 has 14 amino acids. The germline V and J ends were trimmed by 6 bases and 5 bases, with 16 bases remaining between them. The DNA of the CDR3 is TGTGCCAGCAGCCTGGGGGCGCCAGCGTATGGCTACACCTCC. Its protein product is CASSLGAPAYGYTS.

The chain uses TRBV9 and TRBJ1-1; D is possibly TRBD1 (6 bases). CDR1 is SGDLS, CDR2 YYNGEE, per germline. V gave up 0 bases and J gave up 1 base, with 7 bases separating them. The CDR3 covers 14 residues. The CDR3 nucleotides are TGTGCCAGCAGCGTAGGGGGGCGGAACACTGAAGCTTTCTTT. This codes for CASSVGGRNTEAFF.

CDR3 in DNA: TGCAGTGCTAGTCGAGGATTTGCTGAGCAGTTCTTC. It translates to CSASRGFAEQFF. This chain connects TRBV20-1 to TRBJ2-1; no clear D. Germline-derived CDR1 and CDR2 are DFQATT and SNEGSKA (reference sequence). V lost 3 bases and J lost 9, with 12 bases in between. The CDR3 is 12 residues long.

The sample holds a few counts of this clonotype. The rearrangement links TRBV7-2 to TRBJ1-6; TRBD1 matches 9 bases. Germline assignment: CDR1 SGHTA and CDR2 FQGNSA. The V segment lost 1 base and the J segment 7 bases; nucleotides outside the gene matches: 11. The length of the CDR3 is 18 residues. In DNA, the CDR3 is TGTGCCAGCAGCTTAGGGGGACAGGGCCCTAAGAGGAATTCACCCCTCCACTTT. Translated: CASSLGGQGPKRNSPLHF.

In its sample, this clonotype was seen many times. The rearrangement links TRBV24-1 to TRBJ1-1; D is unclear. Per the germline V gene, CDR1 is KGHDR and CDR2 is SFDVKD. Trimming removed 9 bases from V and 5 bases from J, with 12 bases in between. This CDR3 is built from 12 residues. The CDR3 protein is CATRAGNTEAFF. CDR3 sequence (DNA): TGTGCCACCCGTGCAGGAAATACTGAAGCTTTCTTT.

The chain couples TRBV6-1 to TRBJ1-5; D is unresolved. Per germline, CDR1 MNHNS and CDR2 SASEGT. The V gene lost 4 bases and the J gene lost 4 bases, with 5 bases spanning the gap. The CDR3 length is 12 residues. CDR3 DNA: TGTGCCAGCAGTGGGGCGAATCAGCCCCAGCATTTT. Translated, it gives CASSGANQPQHF.

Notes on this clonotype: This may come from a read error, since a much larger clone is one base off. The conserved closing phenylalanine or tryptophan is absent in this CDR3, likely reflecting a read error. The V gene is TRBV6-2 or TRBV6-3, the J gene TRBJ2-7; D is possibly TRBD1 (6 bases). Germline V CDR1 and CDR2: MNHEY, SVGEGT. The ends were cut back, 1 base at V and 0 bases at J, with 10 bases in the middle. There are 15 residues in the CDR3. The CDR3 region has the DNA TGTGCCAGCAGTTACTACAGGGAAAGCTCCTACGAGCAGTACCTC. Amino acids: CASSYYRESSYEQYL.

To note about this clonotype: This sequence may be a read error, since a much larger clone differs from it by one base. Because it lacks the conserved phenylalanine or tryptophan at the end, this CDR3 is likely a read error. CDR3: CASSLGHGLGQIEQETQYL. Written as DNA, the CDR3 is TGTGCCAGCAGCTTGGGCCATGGGCTTGGACAAATCGAGCAAGAGACCCAGTACCTC. This chain uses TRBV11-2 with TRBJ2-5, with D possibly TRBD1 on 5 matching bases. V lost 3 bases, J lost 2 bases, and 25 bases lay in between. The CDR3 loop spans 19 amino acids. CDR1 and CDR2 from the germline V gene are SGHAT and FQNNGV.

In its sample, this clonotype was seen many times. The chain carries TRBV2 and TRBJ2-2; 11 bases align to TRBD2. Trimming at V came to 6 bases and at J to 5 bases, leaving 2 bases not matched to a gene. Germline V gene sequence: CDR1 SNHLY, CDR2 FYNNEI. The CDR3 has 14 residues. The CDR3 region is CASSLAGGTGELFF. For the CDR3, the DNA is TGTGCCAGCAGCCTAGCGGGAGGTACCGGGGAGCTGTTTTTT.

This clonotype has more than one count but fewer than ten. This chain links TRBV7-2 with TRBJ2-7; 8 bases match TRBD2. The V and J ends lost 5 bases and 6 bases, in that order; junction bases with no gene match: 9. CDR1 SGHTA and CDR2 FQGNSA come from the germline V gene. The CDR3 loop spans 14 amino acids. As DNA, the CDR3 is TGTGCCAGCAGCCTCGGGAGGGGTGGAGGCGAGCAGTACTTC. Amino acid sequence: CASSLGRGGGEQYF. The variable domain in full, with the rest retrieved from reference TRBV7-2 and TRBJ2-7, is GAGVSQSPSNKVTEKGKDVELRCDPISGHTALYWYRQSLGQGLEFLIYFQGNSAPDKSGLPSDRFSAERTGGSVSTLTIQRTQQEDSAVYLCASSLGRGGGEQYFGPGTRLTVT.